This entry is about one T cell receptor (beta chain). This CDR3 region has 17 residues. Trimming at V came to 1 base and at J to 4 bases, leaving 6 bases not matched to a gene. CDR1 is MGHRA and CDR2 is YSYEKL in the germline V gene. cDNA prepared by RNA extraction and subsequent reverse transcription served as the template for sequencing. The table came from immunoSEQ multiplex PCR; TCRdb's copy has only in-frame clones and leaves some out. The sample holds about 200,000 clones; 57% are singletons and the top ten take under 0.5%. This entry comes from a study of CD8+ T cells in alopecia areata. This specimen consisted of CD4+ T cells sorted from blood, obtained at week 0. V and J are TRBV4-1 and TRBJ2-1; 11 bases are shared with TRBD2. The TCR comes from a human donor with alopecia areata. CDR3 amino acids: CASSQGLAGTKYNEQFF. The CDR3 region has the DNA TGCGCCAGCAGCCAAGGACTAGCGGGGACCAAATACAATGAGCAGTTCTTC.